Sequencing of this TCR beta chain was carried out in a study of T-cell memory formation after mild COVID-19 (dated by TCRdb to about 2021). In the study overall: Most TCR sequence clusters were specific to one of the two donors. In a couple of donors, T-cell clones that expanded and contracted after mild COVID-19 were followed by sequencing TCRalpha and TCRbeta repertoires longitudinally. Two young, previously healthy adult volunteers made up the cohort, one male and one female.

Measured from the cysteine to the phenylalanine, the CDR3 is 14 residues long. The only DNA kept is the CDR3, 42 bases in frame from the first base. The V end loses 5 bases and the J end loses 6 bases, and a stretch of 16 bases separates them. Per the germline V gene (reference sequence), SEHNR is the CDR1 and FQNEAQ is the CDR2. As to this clonotype: The specificity of this receptor is unknown. No per-base quality is available; no much larger clone lies one base away.

Points the paper makes about the study in general: Contracting CD4+ clones were found mainly in CM and EM memory subsets, while CD8+ clones were enriched in EMRA. The detection of some responding clones in pre-infection memory suggests that pre-existing cross-reactive memory T cells joined the SARS-CoV-2 response. SARS-CoV-2 specificity of the second-wave clones peaking on day 37 was not confirmed. Clones that contracted from day 15 to 85 showed balanced CD4/CD8 phenotypes, whereas a second wave of clones that expanded from day 15 to 37 leaned towards CD4+. Only two mild cases were covered by the study, and larger cohorts that include severe cases with pre-infection samples were considered necessary.

TCRdb names Illumina NovaSeq 6000 as the instrument used. Using 5'RACE with constant-segment primers, TCRalpha and TCRbeta cDNA libraries were constructed, with sample barcodes and unique molecular identifiers added in the process. Trizol reagent was used to extract RNA from every sample. Amplification of the libraries took two PCR steps, and the second step added a second sample barcode plus Illumina TruSeq adapters. Libraries were sequenced on an Illumina NovaSeq with 2 x 150 bp paired-end reads. Per the authors' processing: With migec v1.2.7, reads were demultiplexed and then collapsed into UMI-guided consensus sequences. Using mixcr v2.1.11, UMI consensuses were aligned to TRA and TRB V and J templates and then assembled into clonotypes. A clonotype was counted as expanded or contracted only when both edgeR and NoisET called the clonotype significant, with the noise models trained on biological replicates. For edgeR calls, the cutoffs were a false discovery rate-adjusted p below 0.01 and a log2 fold-change threshold of 1. As an exploratory analysis of dynamics, PCA with hierarchical clustering was applied to max-normalized trajectories of the 1000 most abundant clonotypes. Separately sequenced CD4+ and CD8+ repertoires were used to assign a CD4 or CD8 phenotype to each responding clone. TCRdb reprocessing: public reads trimmed at Q25 with fastp, clones called with MiXCR, in-frame beta chains kept. Each CDR3 protein appears once, grouped with its most common genes and DNA. TCRdb assigned the V and J calls; the authors' analysis was not used. The sample table shows 150,000 to 200,000 distinct CDR3 sequences, and 13% to 15% are seen once. Of the sample, 14% is held by the ten largest clones.

PBMCs were isolated by Ficoll-Paque density gradient centrifugation. The clonotype was recovered from an adult woman who had mild COVID-19 (a few samples of this study predate the infection). The sample titles of this study are shuffled in the database, so cell type and time point are left out; the donor was told from shared clones. The rearranged chain carries TRBV7-9 and TRBJ1-1, and the D gene may be TRBD1, 6 bases matching. Sequencing used PBMCs or a T cell subset sorted from them (not recorded which). The CDR3 reads as follows: CASSPGARGSEAFF. The DNA is as follows: TGTGCCAGCAGCCCGGGGGCCCGGGGCTCTGAAGCTTTCTTT.